Listed below are T cell receptor beta chains from one sample, sequenced in a study of CXCR3-negative and CXCR3-positive naive CD8 T cells. TCRdb re-called the 5' RACE reads, yielding one record per CDR3 amino acid sequence without DNA. The sample table includes 80,000 to 100,000 distinct CDR3 sequences. Sequencing used naive CXCR3+ CD8+ T cells from blood. The origin of the receptors is a human donor in good health. Some clones in this sample may be carry-over from other donors' samples. CDR3s include the opening cysteine and the closing phenylalanine or tryptophan.

v_gene,j_gene,len,CDR3aa
TRBV29-1,TRBJ1-1,11,CSVERPTEAFF
TRBV25-1,TRBJ2-3,15,CASIKPRGPADTQYF
TRBV18,TRBJ1-2,13,CASSPWPEYGYTF
TRBV2,TRBJ2-5,16,CASISRAAGTSGGKYF
TRBV27,TRBJ1-1,16,CASSLRTGGMNTEAFF
TRBV27,TRBJ1-3,16,CASSSFGQGEGNTIYF
TRBV11-2,TRBJ2-7,15,CASSPGAPAFYEQYF
TRBV28,TRBJ2-1,15,CASSFPARGTYEQFF
TRBV12-3/TRBV12-4,TRBJ2-2,13,CASSLSLTGELFF
TRBV7-3,TRBJ2-5,14,CASSLFGTQETQYF
TRBV28,TRBJ2-7,15,CASSFGSGGPYEQYF
TRBV27,TRBJ1-6,15,CASSAGDSYNSPLHF
TRBV27,TRBJ2-1,12,CASSLVGGGQFF
TRBV7-8,TRBJ2-7,15,CASSPPHAGNRWQYF
TRBV20-1,TRBJ1-5,17,CSAREDGTLYSNQPQHF
TRBV10-3,TRBJ2-7,15,CAISAPQGGSYEQYF
TRBV25-1,TRBJ1-1,14,CASRGQGLDTEAFF
TRBV20-1,TRBJ2-7,14,CSARDLQGSYEQYF
TRBV25-1,TRBJ2-5,20,CASSEFFKLAGGPGQETQYF
TRBV5-4,TRBJ1-1,14,CASSSDRGYTEAFF
TRBV20-1,TRBJ1-5,18,CSARGTGALIYSNQPQHF
TRBV7-9,TRBJ2-7,13,CASTPLSGYEQYF
TRBV28,TRBJ2-3,18,CASSFPESGGPHTDTQYF
TRBV21-1,TRBJ1-1,13,CAHARGAPTEAFF
TRBV15,TRBJ2-1,16,CATSRVKTGQNNEQFF
TRBV12-3/TRBV12-4,TRBJ2-7,12,CASSVTSYEQYF
TRBV7-2,TRBJ2-6,16,CASRTQGWSGPNVLTF
TRBV28,TRBJ2-7,16,CASSIGSAGRSREQYF
TRBV28,TRBJ2-3,15,CASSFSTSGTATQYF
TRBV20-1,TRBJ2-7,13,CSAPAQTLGEQYF
TRBV4-3,TRBJ1-2,15,CASSQETDPYEGYTF
TRBV19,TRBJ2-3,12,CASLDNTDTQYF
TRBV27,TRBJ2-4,15,CASSLSTSLGDIQYF
TRBV28,TRBJ2-5,16,CASSLLDPGWGETQYF
TRBV7-2,TRBJ2-1,17,CASSLYGGGVAYNEQFF
TRBV7-8,TRBJ2-3,17,CASSLAFFAGDTDTQYF
TRBV28,TRBJ1-4,15,CASSLNRATNEKLFF
TRBV14,TRBJ2-1,16,CASSPFEGGLYNEQFF
TRBV15,TRBJ2-1,18,CATSRDQRGLAGFDEQFF
TRBV12-3/TRBV12-4,TRBJ1-5,13,CASTVSGRQPQHF
TRBV7-9,TRBJ2-7,12,CASSLTYYEQYF
TRBV27,TRBJ2-7,13,CASSLFGTYEQYF
TRBV29-1,TRBJ2-7,13,CSVESKTGYEQYF
TRBV28,TRBJ2-7,13,CASSQTRGYEQYF
TRBV2,TRBJ1-2,15,CASSEGTSPAYGYTF
TRBV7-6,TRBJ2-5,16,CASSRQGVQGEETQYF
TRBV29-1,TRBJ1-2,11,CSAQGIYGYTF
TRBV30,TRBJ1-1,14,CAWRKEREDTEAFF
TRBV29-1,TRBJ2-1,11,CSVHGSNEQFF
TRBV9,TRBJ2-7,15,CASSQTGGVDGEQYF
TRBV10-3,TRBJ2-1,11,CAISYDNEQFF
TRBV6-2/TRBV6-3,TRBJ2-5,14,CASSLAGGEETQYF
TRBV6-5,TRBJ2-5,17,CASSYSPGQGAWETQYF
TRBV27,TRBJ2-3,16,CASSSLPTVGTDTQYF